This T cell receptor (beta chain) was observed in a study of CD8 T cells in ankylosing spondylitis. V lost 8 bases and J lost 15; bases outside the gene matches: 10. CDR3 length: 11 amino acids. Study-wide results and caveats: Reportedly, significant enrichment of disease-linked clones occurred in matched ankylosing spondylitis synovial fluid. Apparently characteristic of ankylosing spondylitis blood was a TCR beta motif (roughly eight highly homologous variants).

This clonotype was detected only a few times. Its antigen is undetermined. The authors made TCR beta libraries by quantitative 5'-RACE with molecular barcodes. MiXCR, applied by TCRdb to the 5' RACE reads, yields one record per CDR3 protein. This sample carries a few hundred thousand distinct CDR3 sequences, about 20% of them seen once, and the ten largest clones take about 15%. Sequencing was performed on blood, either unsorted or a sorted T cell fraction (not recorded which). The sequence derives from a male donor with ankylosing spondylitis. V usage is TRBV12-3 or TRBV12-4 and J usage is TRBJ2-1; 7 positions match TRBD2. This chain's CDR3 is CASDGGRRRFF. The CDR3, as DNA: TGTGCCAGCGACGGGGGGAGGAGGCGGTTCTTC.